This T cell receptor beta chain derives from a study of cytomegalovirus exposure and HLA in healthy donors. Study-level points and caveats: Analyzed later, most CMV-associated TCR beta chains appeared HLA-restricted.

PCR employed 60 Vbeta and 13 Jbeta primers. Method: immunoSEQ multiplex PCR; TCRdb's copy keeps in-frame clones and lacks some. Seen here are under 150,000 clones, about three quarters observed once, and the top ten hold roughly 4%. Of note for this clone: The antigen is unknown.

The V gene's germline CDR1 is GTSNPN and CDR2 SVGIG (reference sequence). Trimming removed 2 bases at V and 8 bases at J, with 12 bases between. This CDR3 has 12 amino acids. Sequencing was carried out using PBMCs. The genes are TRBV30 and TRBJ1-1; possible D gene TRBD1, 5 bases. This clonotype originated in a man aged 18 to 30 in good health and CMV-seronegative. For the CDR3, the DNA is TGTGCCTGGAGTTCCAAGACAGCCGAAGCTTTCTTT. Encoded protein: CAWSSKTAEAFF.